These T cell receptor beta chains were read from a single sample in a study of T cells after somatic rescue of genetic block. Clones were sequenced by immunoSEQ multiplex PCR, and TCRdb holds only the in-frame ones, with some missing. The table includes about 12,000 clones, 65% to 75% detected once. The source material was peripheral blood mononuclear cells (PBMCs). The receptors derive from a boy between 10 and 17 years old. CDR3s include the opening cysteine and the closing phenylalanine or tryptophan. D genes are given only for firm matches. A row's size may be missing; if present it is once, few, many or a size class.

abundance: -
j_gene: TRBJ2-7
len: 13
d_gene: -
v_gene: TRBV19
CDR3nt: TGTGCCAGTAGTATAGGGACTACCTACGAGCAGTACTTC
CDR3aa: CASSIGTTYEQYF

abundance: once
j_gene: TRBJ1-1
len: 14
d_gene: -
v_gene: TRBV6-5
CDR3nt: TGTGCCAGCAGTTATTTCACAGGGATGGTTGAAGCTTTCTTT
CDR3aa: CASSYFTGMVEAFF

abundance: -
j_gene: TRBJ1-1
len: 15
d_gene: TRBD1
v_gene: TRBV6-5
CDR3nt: TGTGCCAGCAGTCGAGGGACAGGCGCGAACACTGAAGCTTTCTTT
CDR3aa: CASSRGTGANTEAFF

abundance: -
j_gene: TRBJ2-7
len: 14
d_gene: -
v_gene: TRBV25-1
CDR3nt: TGTGCCAGCAGTGGCCAAGGGGCGCGTAGCGAGCAGTACTTC
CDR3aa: CASSGQGARSEQYF

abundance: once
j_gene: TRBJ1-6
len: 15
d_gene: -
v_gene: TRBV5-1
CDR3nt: TGCGCCAGCAGCTTGGCAGGGCTCGAAAATTCACCCCTCCACTTT
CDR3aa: CASSLAGLENSPLHF

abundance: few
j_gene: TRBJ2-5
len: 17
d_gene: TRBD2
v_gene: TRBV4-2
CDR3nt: TGTGCCAGCAGCCAAGATAGCCAGCGGGGGGGCCGGGAGACCCAGTACTTC
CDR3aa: CASSQDSQRGGRETQYF

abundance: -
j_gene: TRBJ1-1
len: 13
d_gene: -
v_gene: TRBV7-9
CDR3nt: TGTGCCAGCAGCTTAGGTACTTACACTGAAGCTTTCTTT
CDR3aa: CASSLGTYTEAFF

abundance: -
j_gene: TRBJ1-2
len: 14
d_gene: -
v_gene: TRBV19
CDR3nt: TGTGCCAGTAGTATTCGGGCGGACTACTATGGCTACACCTTC
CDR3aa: CASSIRADYYGYTF

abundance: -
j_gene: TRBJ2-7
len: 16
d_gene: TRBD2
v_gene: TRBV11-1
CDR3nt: TGTGCCAGCAGCTTAGCCAAGAGCGGGGGGGCCTACGAGCAGTACTTC
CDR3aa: CASSLAKSGGAYEQYF

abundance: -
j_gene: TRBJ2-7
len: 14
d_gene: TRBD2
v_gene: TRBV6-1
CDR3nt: TGTGCCAGCAGAGCAACTAGCGGGAGTTACGAGCAGTACTTC
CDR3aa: CASRATSGSYEQYF

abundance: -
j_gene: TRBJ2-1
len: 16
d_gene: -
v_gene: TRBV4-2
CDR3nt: TGTGCCAGCAGCCAAGATCGGGGCGGTTCCTACAATGAGCAGTTCTTC
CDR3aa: CASSQDRGGSYNEQFF

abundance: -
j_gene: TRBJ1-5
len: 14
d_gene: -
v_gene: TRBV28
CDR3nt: TGTGCCAGCAGAGGGAGCTTGATCAATCAGCCCCAGCATTTT
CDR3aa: CASRGSLINQPQHF

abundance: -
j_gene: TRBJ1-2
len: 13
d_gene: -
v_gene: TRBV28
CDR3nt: TGTGCCAGCCTCGCCTCGGGCAGGGTCGGCTACACCTTC
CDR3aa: CASLASGRVGYTF

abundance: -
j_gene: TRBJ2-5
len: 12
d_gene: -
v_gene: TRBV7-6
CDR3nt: TGTGCCAGCAGCTTAGGGAGAGAGACCCAGTACTTC
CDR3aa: CASSLGRETQYF

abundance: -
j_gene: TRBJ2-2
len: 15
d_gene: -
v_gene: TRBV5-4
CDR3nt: TGTGCCAGCAGCTTGGTCGGGGGTTACACCGGGGAGCTGTTTTTT
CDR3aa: CASSLVGGYTGELFF

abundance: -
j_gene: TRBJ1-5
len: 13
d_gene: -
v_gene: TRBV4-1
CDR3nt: TGCGCCAGCAGCCTACCGTATAATCAGCCCCAGCATTTT
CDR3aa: CASSLPYNQPQHF

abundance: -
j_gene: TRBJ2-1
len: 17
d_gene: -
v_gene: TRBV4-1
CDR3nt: TGCGCCAGCAGCCCGAATCATCCGGCTAGCTCCTACAATGAGCAGTTCTTC
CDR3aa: CASSPNHPASSYNEQFF

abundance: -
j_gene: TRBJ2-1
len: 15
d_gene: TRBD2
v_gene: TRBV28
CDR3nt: TGTGCCAGCAGTCGGGGACTAGCGGGGAGGAATGAGCAGTTCTTC
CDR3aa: CASSRGLAGRNEQFF

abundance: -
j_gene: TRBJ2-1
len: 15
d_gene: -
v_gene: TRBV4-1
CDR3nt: TGCGCCAGCAGCCCCGGGGACCTCTCCTTGGGTGAGCAGTTCTTC
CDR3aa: CASSPGDLSLGEQFF

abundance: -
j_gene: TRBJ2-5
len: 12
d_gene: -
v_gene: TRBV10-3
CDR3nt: TGTGCCATCAGTGAGTCGAGAGAGACCCAGTACTTC
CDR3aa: CAISESRETQYF

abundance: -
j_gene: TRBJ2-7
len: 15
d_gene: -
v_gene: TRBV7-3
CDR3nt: TGTGCCAGCAGCCCTCAGGACGGCCTACCCTACGAGCAGTACTTC
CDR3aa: CASSPQDGLPYEQYF

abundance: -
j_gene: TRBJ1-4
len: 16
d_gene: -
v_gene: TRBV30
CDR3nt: TGTGCCTGGAGTACGGGTGGAGGAGCAACTAATGAAAAACTGTTTTTT
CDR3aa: CAWSTGGGATNEKLFF

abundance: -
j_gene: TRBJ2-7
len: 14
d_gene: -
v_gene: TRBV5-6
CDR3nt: TGTGCCAGCAGCTTGGACAGGCGGAATTACGAGCAGTACTTC
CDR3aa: CASSLDRRNYEQYF

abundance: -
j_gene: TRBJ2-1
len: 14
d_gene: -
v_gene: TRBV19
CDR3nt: TGTGCCAGTAGTATAGACAGCCCTTCTAGTGAGCAGTTCTTC
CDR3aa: CASSIDSPSSEQFF

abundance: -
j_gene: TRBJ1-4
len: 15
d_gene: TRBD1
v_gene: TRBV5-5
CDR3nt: TGTGCCAGCAGCTTGGCCGGGACAGCTGGGGAAAAACTGTTTTTT
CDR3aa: CASSLAGTAGEKLFF

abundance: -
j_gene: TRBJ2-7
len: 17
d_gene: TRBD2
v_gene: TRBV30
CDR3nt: TGTGCCTGGAGTCCAAAAGGACTAGCGACGGTATTCTACGAGCAGTACTTC
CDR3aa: CAWSPKGLATVFYEQYF

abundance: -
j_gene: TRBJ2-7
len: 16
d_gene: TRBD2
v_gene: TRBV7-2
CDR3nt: TGTGCCAGCAGCTTTCTAGCGGGAGGGCCCTCCTACGAGCAGTACTTC
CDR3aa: CASSFLAGGPSYEQYF

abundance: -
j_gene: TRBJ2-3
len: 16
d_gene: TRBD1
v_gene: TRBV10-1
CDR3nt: TGCGCCAGCAGCGAGAGGACAGGGGGGTGGACAGATACGCAGTATTTT
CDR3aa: CASSERTGGWTDTQYF

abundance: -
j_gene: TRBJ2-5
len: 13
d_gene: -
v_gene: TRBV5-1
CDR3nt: TGCGCCAGCAGCTTGGGCATAGAAGAGACCCAGTACTTC
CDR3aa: CASSLGIEETQYF

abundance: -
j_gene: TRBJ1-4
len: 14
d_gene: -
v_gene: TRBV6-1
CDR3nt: TGTGCCAGCATGGAGTTATATAACTATGAAAAACTGTTTTTT
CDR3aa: CASMELYNYEKLFF

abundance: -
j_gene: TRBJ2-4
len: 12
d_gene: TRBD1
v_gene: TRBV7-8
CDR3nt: TGTGCCAGCAGCCGACAGGGGAACATTCAGTACTTC
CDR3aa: CASSRQGNIQYF